This TCR beta chain was documented in a study of T cell responses to AZD1222 COVID-19 vaccine. TCRdb's table, derived via immunoSEQ multiplex PCR, lists solely in-frame clones and lacks some. The data show around 140,000 clones, with about 91% seen just once and roughly 3.5% held by the top ten. Overall study results and limits: Nearly half of unique spike-specific TCRs reportedly avoided B.1.351 and B.1.1.7 mutated regions. Breadth and depth of Spike-specific TCRs rose after two AZD1222 doses. Repertoires were obtained only post-peak T cell response.

On this clone: Its antigen is unknown.

The germline gives CDR1 LNHDA, CDR2 SQIVND (reference sequence). V dropped 5 bases and J dropped 1 base, with 17 bases sitting between them. This CDR3 is built from 16 residues. This chain links TRBV19 with TRBJ1-1; D not resolved. Sample: peripheral blood, taken 28 days after the second AZD1222 dose. The source is an adult who received the AZD1222 COVID-19 vaccine. The CDR3, as DNA: TGTGCCAGTAGTTCCCCCCGGGCAGGCAGGAACACTGAAGCTTTCTTT. Its translation is CASSSPRAGRNTEAFF.